This TCR beta chain was recovered during a study of cytomegalovirus exposure and HLA in healthy donors. Across the study: A later analysis reported the same platform for the 110 or so validation repertoires and the 666 first-cohort repertoires.

The study's findings and limits: The tendency of first-cohort TCR clusters to co-occur in the 90 to 150 validation repertoires was the finding of a later analysis.

Per the germline V gene, CDR1 is MDHEN and CDR2 is SYDVKM. V lost 6 bases to trimming and J lost 3 bases; unmatched junction nucleotides: 6. The CDR3 has 15 amino acids. Produced via immunoSEQ multiplex PCR; TCRdb's table is partial and in-frame only. The sample lists 100,000 or so clones; around 86% were seen once. As for this clone: Antigen unknown.

This receptor was obtained from a woman between 18 and 29 years old in good health and CMV-seropositive. Sequenced material: PBMCs. This chain uses TRBV28 with TRBJ1-2; 11 bases map to TRBD1. CDR3 sequence (DNA): TGTGCCAGCAGCCCAGGGACAGGGGGATACTATGGCTACACCTTC. Translated, it gives CASSPGTGGYYGYTF.